This T cell receptor beta chain came from a study of T-cell reconstitution after alpha-beta-depleted transplantation in children. Overall study findings and caveats: Where some patients showed high TCRbeta diversity at day 60, it came from recipient T cells and thymic progenitors that had survived. From newly produced T cells came most of the T-cell counts and diversity one year after transplant.

This clonotype was seen a handful of times. Its antigen is undetermined. Unique molecular identifiers tagged the TCRbeta library. TCRdb reanalysed the PCR reads using MiXCR and keeps one entry per CDR3 protein. This sample has about 300,000 distinct CDR3 sequences, with 6% to 10% found just once. Sequenced material: peripheral blood, taken 360 days after TCRalphabeta/CD19-depleted stem cell transplant. The clonotype comes from a female patient between 2 and 15 years old who had a stem cell transplant for Fanconi anemia, so the T cells may come from the graft donor.

This CDR3 reads CSALRNTNTEAFF. The CDR3 bases are TGCAGTGCTCTTCGGAACACGAACACTGAAGCTTTCTTT. This chain connects TRBV20-1 to TRBJ1-1, with D unresolved. This CDR3 is built from 13 residues. The germline V and J ends were trimmed by 5 bases and 1 base, with 11 bases remaining between them. Germline V CDR1 and CDR2: DFQATT, SNEGSKA (reference sequence).